This T cell receptor beta chain was sequenced during a study of T cell clonotyping in hematopoietic cell transplantation. The germline V gene has CDR1 SGHRS and CDR2 YFSETQ. V trimming: 2 bases; J trimming: 6 bases; junction bases outside the gene matches: 8. The CDR3 has 14 amino acids. In its sample, this clone was seen a few times. Sequenced by immunoSEQ multiplex PCR; TCRdb stores in-frame clones only, minus some. The table lists 10,000 or so clones, about 86% of them singletons. The input for sequencing was PBMCs, taken 180 days after allogeneic stem cell transplant. This TCR was recovered from a human patient who had an allogeneic stem cell transplant, so the T cells may come from the graft donor. The donor label of this sample is uncertain. Some clones in this sample may be carry-over from other donors' samples. The V and J genes are TRBV5-1 and TRBJ2-7, with 7 positions matching TRBD1. CDR3 in amino acids: CASSLDRAISEQYF. The CDR3 DNA reads TGCGCCAGCAGCTTAGACAGGGCGATTTCCGAGCAGTACTTC.